This T cell receptor (beta chain) emerged from a study of beta chain features in type 1 diabetes. General study findings and limits: In all four CD4+ subsets, TCRB CDR3 length was significantly, moderately reduced in type 1 diabetes.

Comments on this clone: Antigen: not known.

The study reverse transcribed the entire isolated RNA, so it sequenced expressed TCRB transcripts. Using immunoSEQ multiplex PCR, the repertoire was profiled, and TCRdb retains in-frame clones only, with some absent. This sample has about 240,000 clones; around 13% occur once, and the top ten carry approximately 0.018%. With V trimmed by 0 bases and J by 4 bases, 8 bases remained unmatched. Germline lookup yields CDR1 SGHNT and CDR2 YYREEE (reference sequence). There are 17 residues in the CDR3. The sample was naive CD4+ T cells from blood. The clonotype comes from a man aged 25-45 years with type 1 diabetes. The chain couples TRBV5-4 to TRBJ2-1; the match to TRBD2 covers 9 bases. CDR3 sequence: CASSLGGASGAYNEQFF. DNA for the CDR3: TGTGCCAGCAGCTTGGGAGGGGCTAGCGGGGCATACAATGAGCAGTTCTTC.